One and the same sample provided the 32 T cell receptor beta chains below, sequenced in a study of lymphopenia after photon versus proton radiotherapy. The method was immunoSEQ multiplex PCR; TCRdb's version includes in-frame clones alone and lacks a portion of them. Of approximately 17,000 clones listed, roughly nine tenths were seen once; the top ten hold roughly 55%. Sequenced material: peripheral blood, taken from a patient treated with proton-based radiotherapy. The receptors come from a woman aged 55-69 years with cholangiocarcinoma. Some clones in this sample may be carry-over from other donors' samples.

The chain carries TRBV4-3 and TRBJ2-5; D is unclear. Germline V gene data show CDR1 as LGHNA and CDR2 as YSLEER. V was cut by 0 bases and J by 1 base, with 9 bases left in between. The CDR3 sequence is 15 residues long. This CDR3 is CASSQEGRFQETQYF. The CDR3 DNA reads TGCGCCAGCAGCCAAGAAGGACGCTTCCAAGAGACCCAGTACTTC.

The chain joins TRBV4-3 to TRBJ2-7; 8 nucleotides match TRBD2. The CDR3 contains 14 residues. The J segment lost 7 bases and the V segment lost 1 base, leaving 6 bases of the junction unmatched. CDR1 and CDR2 from the germline V gene are LGHNA and YSLEER. In DNA form, the CDR3 reads TGCGCCAGCAGCCAAGTGTTGCGGGAGGAGGAGCAGTACTTC. Protein product: CASSQVLREEEQYF.

The J gene is TRBJ2-1, the V gene TRBV20-1; D not certain. Trimming shortened V by 1 base and J by 10 bases, and 8 bases separated the two germline ends. CDR3 size: 11 residues. CDR1 is DFQATT, CDR2 SNEGSKA, per germline (reference sequence). As DNA, the CDR3 is TGCAGTGCTAGAGCGTCCGGGGAGCAGTTCTTC. Its translation is CSARASGEQFF.

The chain has TRBV4-1 and TRBJ2-7, with TRBD1 matching 7 bases. The germline CDR1 and CDR2 sequences are MGHRA and YSYEKL. The CDR3 spans 16 residues. J was trimmed by 2 bases and V by 5 bases; bases with no gene match: 12. The CDR3 coding sequence is TGCGCCAGCAGCAACGCGGACCGGACAGGACCCTACGAGCAGTACTTC. Translation: CASSNADRTGPYEQYF.

CDR3 nucleotide sequence: TGTGCCAGCAAGGGACAAACGAACACTGAAGCTTTCTTT. Amino acid sequence: CASKGQTNTEAFF. The chain couples TRBV6-6 to TRBJ1-1; the D gene is possibly TRBD1 (6 bases). The germline CDR1 and CDR2 sequences are MNHNY and SVGAGI (reference sequence). There are 13 residues in the CDR3. The ends were cut back, 7 bases at V and 1 base at J, with 10 bases in the middle.

The rearrangement links TRBV5-1 to TRBJ2-2, with D perhaps TRBD1 (6 bases). The germline CDR1 and CDR2 sequences are SGHRS and YFSETQ. There are 17 residues in the CDR3. With 0 bases removed from V and 0 bases from J, the gap between germline ends came to 12 bases. The CDR3 spells CASSLETGTPNTGELFF. The CDR3 coding sequence is TGCGCCAGCAGCTTGGAAACCGGGACACCGAACACCGGGGAGCTGTTTTTT.

The sample holds a few counts of this clone. For the CDR3, the DNA is TGTGCCAGCAGTAGCGGGGGGGGCACAGATACGCAGTATTTT. Translating it yields CASSSGGGTDTQYF. The genes are TRBV6-1 and TRBJ2-3; 10 nucleotides match TRBD2. V lost 5 bases to trimming and J lost 1 base; unmatched junction nucleotides: 0. Germline CDR1 and CDR2: MNHNS and SASEGT. The CDR3 extends over 14 amino acids.

This clone has a handful of counts. CDR3 loop: CASSLSGNNQPQHF. CDR3 nucleotide sequence: TGTGCCAGCAGTCTCTCGGGGAACAATCAGCCCCAGCATTTT. The chain carries TRBV2 and TRBJ1-5; no reliable D call. V shed 5 bases and J shed 3 bases, with 11 bases lying between them. The CDR3 extends over 14 amino acids. Per germline, CDR1 SNHLY and CDR2 FYNNEI.

V usage is TRBV6-6 and J usage is TRBJ2-7, with TRBD1 identical over 12 bases. Trimming took 4 bases from V and 5 from J; bases not matched to a gene: 6. Germline V gene sequence: CDR1 MNHNY, CDR2 SVGAGI (reference sequence). The CDR3 is made up of 15 amino acids. CDR3 sequence reads: CASSSLGQGAHEQYF. CDR3 nucleotide sequence: TGTGCCAGCAGTTCGTTGGGACAGGGGGCCCACGAGCAGTACTTC.

V is TRBV5-5 and J is TRBJ2-7; 8 bases map to TRBD1. The CDR3 runs to 16 residues. The germline V gene encodes CDR1 SGHKS and CDR2 YYEKEE (reference sequence). V lost 6 bases and J lost 1; bases outside the gene matches: 12. The chain's CDR3 is CASNWVRGQESYEQYF. The CDR3 DNA is TGTGCCAGCAATTGGGTTCGGGGACAGGAGTCCTACGAGCAGTACTTC.

This sequence joins TRBV11-3 and TRBJ2-2; TRBD1 or TRBD2 may be the D gene (6 bases each). The germline V and J ends were trimmed by 4 bases and 6 bases, with 15 bases remaining between them. This CDR3 has 15 amino acids. From germline, CDR1 is SGHNT and CDR2 YENEEA. CDR3 in DNA: TGTGCCAGCAGCTCCACTCCTAGGGGGGCCGGGGAGCTGTTTTTT. This gives the protein CASSSTPRGAGELFF.

The V and J genes are TRBV18 and TRBJ2-1, with TRBD2 identical over 9 bases. V was pared by 6 bases and J by 7 bases, with 7 bases of the junction left unmatched. The germline V gene has CDR1 KGHSH and CDR2 LQKENI. The CDR3 sequence is 14 residues long. DNA for the CDR3: TGTGCCAGCTCCCGGGGTAGCGGGGGAAATGAGCAGTTCTTC. Translating gives CASSRGSGGNEQFF.

This clone has only one observation. The CDR3 reads CASSPPVGINYGYTF. In DNA, the CDR3 is TGTGCCAGCTCACCACCCGTGGGTATTAACTATGGCTACACCTTC. The chain recombines TRBV18 with TRBJ1-2; D is undetermined. CDR1 is KGHSH, CDR2 LQKENI, per germline. This CDR3 region has 15 residues. V shed 0 bases and J shed 1 base, with 9 bases lying between them.

This chain connects TRBV11-2 to TRBJ2-7, with 10 bases identical to TRBD1. CDR3 length: 17 residues. The ends lost 1 base at V and 4 bases at J; junction bases unmatched: 10. Germline CDR1 SGHAT, CDR2 FQNNGV. Written as DNA, the CDR3 is TGTGCCAGCAGCTTAGGGAGGGGGGACAGGGGATCTTACGAGCAGTACTTC. This encodes CASSLGRGDRGSYEQYF. The full variable domain, with the rest looked up from reference TRBV11-2 and TRBJ2-7, is EAGVAQSPRYKIIEKRQSVAFWCNPISGHATLYWYQQILGQGPKLLIQFQNNGVVDDSQLPKDRFSAERLKGVDSTLKIQPAKLEDSAVYLCASSLGRGDRGSYEQYFGPGTRLTVT.

The chain couples TRBV19 to TRBJ1-1, with TRBD1 as a possible D gene (6 bases). The ends were cut back, 3 bases at V and 11 bases at J, with 25 bases in the middle. This CDR3 comprises 16 residues. Germline-derived CDR1 and CDR2 are LNHDA and SQIVND (reference sequence). The CDR3 reads CASSIKPGSSGARAFF. The CDR3 DNA reads as TGTGCCAGTAGTATTAAGCCAGGCTCATCGGGGGCGCGCGCTTTCTTT.

This chain uses TRBV19 with TRBJ1-1; no clear D gene. Germline lookup yields CDR1 LNHDA and CDR2 SQIVND (reference sequence). The CDR3 spans 13 residues. The V gene lost 7 bases and the J gene lost 6 bases, with 15 bases spanning the gap. CDR3 in DNA: TGTGCCAGTAAGGTTCAGGTACTTGCTGAAGCTTTCTTT. This sequence encodes CASKVQVLAEAFF. Full variable domain (remainder filled in from reference TRBV19 and TRBJ1-1): DGGITQSPKYLFRKEGQNVTLSCEQNLNHDAMYWYRQDPGQGLRLIYYSQIVNDFQKGDIAEGYSVSREKKESFPLTVTSAQKNPTAFYLCASKVQVLAEAFFGQGTRLTVV.

The V gene is TRBV5-1, the J gene TRBJ1-4, with 7 bases aligning to TRBD1. Unmatched junction bases numbered 14, after V lost 4 bases and J lost 8 bases. The CDR3 contains 16 residues. Germline loops: CDR1 SGHRS, CDR2 YFSETQ. CDR3 sequence reads: CASSLAGQAFGEKLFF. The DNA of the CDR3 is TGCGCCAGCAGCCTGGCAGGACAGGCCTTTGGGGAAAAACTGTTTTTT.

The chain is built from TRBV5-1 and TRBJ1-1; D remains unclear. The CDR3 runs 13 residues. The germline gives CDR1 SGHRS, CDR2 YFSETQ. Trimming removed 2 bases at V and 0 bases at J, with 5 bases between. The CDR3 spells CASSFRMNTEAFF. As DNA, the CDR3 is TGCGCCAGCAGCTTCAGGATGAACACTGAAGCTTTCTTT. The whole variable domain, remainder taken from reference TRBV5-1 and TRBJ1-1, is KAGVTQTPRYLIKTRGQQVTLSCSPISGHRSVSWYQQTPGQGLQFLFEYFSETQRNKGNFPGRFSGRQFSNSRSEMNVSTLELGDSALYLCASSFRMNTEAFFGQGTRLTVV.

The rearrangement joins TRBV29-1 to TRBJ1-1, with TRBD1 matching 8 bases. The CDR3 consists of 13 residues. The germline CDR1 and CDR2 sequences are SQVTM and ANQGSEA. Trimming at V came to 7 bases and at J to 4 bases, leaving 8 bases not matched to a gene. The CDR3: CSGPDRVGTEAFF. The CDR3 DNA reads TGCAGCGGGCCGGACAGGGTAGGCACTGAAGCTTTCTTT.

This clone came up a few times. The V gene is TRBV29-1, the J gene TRBJ2-5, with D perhaps given as TRBD1 or TRBD2 (5 bases each). The CDR3 sequence is 13 residues long. The V and J ends lost 4 bases and 1 base respectively, with 10 bases between them. In germline, CDR1 is SQVTM, CDR2 ANQGSEA. The CDR3 nucleotides are TGCAGCGTTGTCCCAGGGACCCAAGAGACCCAGTACTTC. It translates to CSVVPGTQETQYF.

The chain has TRBV5-1 and TRBJ2-7, with 10 bases identical to TRBD1. CDR3 length: 16 amino acids. J gave up 2 bases and V 4 bases, and 9 bases lay outside the gene matches. The germline V gene has CDR1 SGHRS and CDR2 YFSETQ. The DNA of the CDR3 is TGCGCCAGCAGCCTGACGGGACAGGGGCCGCCCTACGAGCAGTACTTC. Its protein is CASSLTGQGPPYEQYF.

The genes are TRBV10-3 and TRBJ2-7; either TRBD1 or TRBD2 may supply D (7 bases each). The V gene lost 4 bases and the J gene lost 7 bases, with 11 bases spanning the gap. The germline gives CDR1 ENHRY, CDR2 SYGVKD. The CDR3 loop spans 12 amino acids. Written as DNA, the CDR3 is TGTGCCATCAGTGGCAGGGGGGGGGAGCAGTACTTC. Amino acids: CAISGRGGEQYF.

V is TRBV11-2 and J is TRBJ2-5; 7 nucleotides align to TRBD1. The germline CDR1 and CDR2 sequences are SGHAT and FQNNGV. CDR3 length equals 15 residues. Trimming removed 5 bases from V and 1 base from J; junction bases left unmatched: 7. The CDR3: CASSPWDSPQETQYF. CDR3 bases: TGTGCCAGCAGCCCGTGGGACAGCCCCCAAGAGACCCAGTACTTC.

The chain is built from TRBV7-2 and TRBJ2-5; D is possibly TRBD1 (5 bases). Trimming shortened V by 5 bases and J by 7 bases, and 20 bases separated the two germline ends. The CDR3 is made up of 15 amino acids. Germline CDR1 and CDR2: SGHTA and FQGNSA. The CDR3 region is CASSPSGQGEGTQYF. The CDR3 bases are TGTGCCAGCAGCCCGTCGGGTCAGGGTGAAGGGACCCAGTACTTC. Together with reference TRBV7-2 and TRBJ2-5, the CDR3 gives the full variable domain: GAGVSQSPSNKVTEKGKDVELRCDPISGHTALYWYRQSLGQGLEFLIYFQGNSAPDKSGLPSDRFSAERTGGSVSTLTIQRTQQEDSAVYLCASSPSGQGEGTQYFGPGTRLLVL.

The rearrangement links TRBV28 to TRBJ1-3; D is ambiguous. Germline-derived CDR1 and CDR2 are MDHEN and SYDVKM. The CDR3 contains 17 residues. The V end was cut by 2 bases, the J end by 7 bases, with 21 bases between. The CDR3 loop reads CASSLTQREGGRNTIYF. CDR3 bases: TGTGCCAGCAGTTTAACCCAAAGGGAGGGAGGAAGGAACACCATATATTTT.

The chain couples TRBV27 to TRBJ2-2; maybe TRBD1 (5 bases). Germline CDR1 MNHEY, CDR2 SMNVEV (reference sequence). Between the trimmed V and J ends, which lost 0 bases and 7 bases, there was a span of 30 bases. This CDR3 comprises 21 residues. CDR3 nucleotides: TGTGCCAGCAGTTTATCGCAGCCCCTCCAGGGATGGTCCACCCGATACGGGGAGCTGTTTTTT. Amino acid sequence: CASSLSQPLQGWSTRYGELFF.

This clone occurred once. Additional DNA sequences in this sample encode the identical CDR3. The J gene is TRBJ2-1, the V gene TRBV9; 10 nucleotides match TRBD2. This CDR3 contains 16 residues. In germline, CDR1 is SGDLS, CDR2 YYNGEE. Trimming at V came to 2 bases and at J to 10 bases, leaving 12 bases not matched to a gene. The CDR3 is CASSVSSGSLQGEQFF. CDR3 DNA: TGTGCCAGCAGCGTCTCTAGCGGGAGCCTACAGGGGGAGCAGTTCTTC.

This clone was seen only a few times. V and J are TRBV6-1 and TRBJ1-3; tentative D call: TRBD1 (5 bases). Deletions cut 6 bases from V and 4 bases from J, with 10 bases between. The germline CDR1 and CDR2 sequences are MNHNS and SASEGT. The CDR3 is made up of 13 amino acids. The chain's CDR3 is CASSPGPGNTIYF. The CDR3, as DNA: TGTGCCAGCAGCCCAGGGCCCGGAAACACCATATATTTT.

The DNA of the CDR3 is TGCGCCAGCAGCTCGCCCCCTATCGACGAGCAGTACTTC. Amino acids: CASSSPPIDEQYF. The gene calls are TRBV5-1 and TRBJ2-7, with D unclear. Trimming removed 3 bases at V and 5 bases at J, with 12 bases between. The CDR3 sequence is 13 residues long. Germline V gene sequence: CDR1 SGHRS, CDR2 YFSETQ.

The chain uses TRBV27 and TRBJ2-1; no clear D. V was clipped by 6 bases and J by 9 bases, with 12 bases between them. Germline lookup yields CDR1 MNHEY and CDR2 SMNVEV (reference sequence). CDR3 length equals 12 residues. The CDR3 DNA reads TGTGCCAGCAGAGAGAGGTCAGGTGAGCAGTTCTTC. This codes for CASRERSGEQFF.

This chain connects TRBV7-2 to TRBJ2-7; D remains ambiguous. CDR1 and CDR2 (germline): SGHTA, FQGNSA. This CDR3 spans 15 amino acids. V was pared by 2 bases and J by 4 bases, with 15 bases between. The CDR3 DNA is TGTGCCAGCAGCTTATACCCAACCCCACAATACGAGCAGTACTTC. Its protein product is CASSLYPTPQYEQYF.

This chain links TRBV18 with TRBJ1-4; D gene unclear. This CDR3 comprises 17 residues. The V gene's germline CDR1 is KGHSH and CDR2 LQKENI. V was clipped by 2 bases and J by 0 bases, with 13 bases between them. This CDR3 reads CASSPWAERTTNEKLFF. CDR3 nucleotide sequence: TGTGCCAGCTCACCATGGGCAGAGCGAACAACTAATGAAAAACTGTTTTTT.